Presented here are 25 T cell receptor beta chains from one specimen sequenced in a study of sequential checkpoint blockade in melanoma. The treatment here: randomized to nivolumab then ipilimumab (arm A) or the reverse (arm B). The data were produced by immunoSEQ multiplex PCR, yet TCRdb's version contains in-frame clones alone and is incomplete. This sample has 35,000 to 40,000 clones, with roughly 32% found just once. The input for sequencing was tumor tissue (inferred from file names), taken from a patient given nivolumab and ipilimumab in sequence. The receptor source for this set is a human donor with melanoma.

The rearrangement joins TRBV6-7 to TRBJ1-5, with no clear D. TRBV6-7 is filed as an ORF, its function uncertain. Trimming shortened V by 6 bases and J by 7 bases, and 13 bases separated the two germline ends. There are 13 residues in the CDR3. CDR3 residues: CASSPNMGQPQHF. CDR3 nucleotides: TGTGCCAGCAGCCCTAACATGGGGCAGCCCCAGCATTTT.

There are a few counts of this clone. The V call is TRBV6-8, the J call TRBJ2-7; 8 bases align to TRBD1. The CDR3 has 13 residues. V gave up 5 bases and J gave up 8 bases; unmatched junction bases: 8. Looked up from germline, CDR1 is MNHGY and CDR2 is SAAAGT. The DNA for the CDR3 is TGTGCCAGCAGTCTCCTCGGACAGGGCCAGCAGTACTTC. As protein: CASSLLGQGQQYF.

The V and J genes are TRBV11-3 and TRBJ1-5; no reliable D call. Looked up from germline, CDR1 is SGHNT and CDR2 is YENEEA. The CDR3 consists of 15 residues. V was trimmed by 1 base and J by 2 bases, leaving 9 bases between them. As DNA, the CDR3 is TGTGCCAGCAGCTTAGGGGGTTTGGGCAATCAGCCCCAGCATTTT. It encodes CASSLGGLGNQPQHF.

This clone was detected a few times. This chain joins TRBV27 and TRBJ2-5, with 9 bases matching TRBD2. The junction had 2 bases not matched to a gene; V was cut back by 5 bases and J by 1 base. Looked up from germline, CDR1 is MNHEY and CDR2 is SMNVEV (reference sequence). This CDR3 has 14 amino acids. The CDR3 reads CASSKRGVQETQYF. DNA for the CDR3: TGTGCCAGCAGTAAGCGGGGGGTCCAAGAGACCCAGTACTTC.

The V gene is TRBV19, the J gene TRBJ1-2; a possible D gene is TRBD1 (6 bases). The CDR3 is made up of 15 amino acids. Germline lookup yields CDR1 LNHDA and CDR2 SQIVND (reference sequence). The V end was cut by 5 bases, the J end by 4 bases, with 17 bases between. The CDR3 DNA reads as TGTGCCAGTAGTCCCCTTACCGGGACACCCTATGGCTACACCTTC. It translates to CASSPLTGTPYGYTF.

The chain uses TRBV5-1 and TRBJ1-2; D is possibly TRBD1 (5 bases). V shed 2 bases and J shed 4 bases, with 15 bases lying between them. Germline V CDR1 and CDR2: SGHRS, YFSETQ. The length of the CDR3 is 15 residues. Written as DNA, the CDR3 is TGCGCCAGCAGCTTTGACGCCTCGGGGACCTATGGCTACACCTTC. Protein product: CASSFDASGTYGYTF.

This sequence joins TRBV4-1 and TRBJ1-2; 7 positions match TRBD1. The ends lost 5 bases at V and 4 bases at J; junction bases unmatched: 10. This CDR3 is built from 15 residues. CDR1 MGHRA and CDR2 YSYEKL come from the germline V gene. CDR3 DNA: TGCGCCAGCAGCGAAAATATACGGGACAGCTATGGCTACACCTTC. Translating gives CASSENIRDSYGYTF.

This chain uses TRBV28 with TRBJ2-6, with D uncertain. Per the germline V gene, CDR1 is MDHEN and CDR2 is SYDVKM. The V gene lost 3 bases and the J gene lost 0 bases, with 6 bases spanning the gap. CDR3 length: 15 residues. DNA of the CDR3: TGTGCCAGCAGTTTTCGACCCTCTGGGGCCAACGTCCTGACTTTC. Translated, it gives CASSFRPSGANVLTF.

The sample holds a few counts of this clone. The rearrangement uses TRBV29-1 and TRBJ1-2; D may be TRBD1 (5 bases). The CDR3 has 16 residues. Germline values: CDR1 SQVTM, CDR2 ANQGSEA. Trimming stripped 4 bases from V and 4 bases from J, with 22 bases between. CDR3 in DNA: TGCAGCGTTGTTCTGGAGGGGCAGGGTGGACGCTATGGCTACACCTTC. It translates to CSVVLEGQGGRYGYTF.

The table lists this clone with many counts. The chain has TRBV11-3 and TRBJ2-7, with 14 bases lining up with TRBD2. The germline V gene has CDR1 SGHNT and CDR2 YENEEA. Germline trimming cut 4 bases from V and 5 bases from J; bases unmatched to any gene: 4. The CDR3 has 15 amino acids. The DNA of the CDR3 is TGTGCCAGCAGCTCGACTAGCGGGAGGGCCGACGAGCAGTACTTC. Amino acids: CASSSTSGRADEQYF.

The V gene is TRBV6-8, the J gene TRBJ2-1; perhaps TRBD1 as D (6 bases). Trimming pared 2 bases from V and 0 bases from J, leaving 17 bases between. The CDR3 is 18 amino acids. CDR1 and CDR2 from the germline V gene are MNHGY and SAAAGT. CDR3 nucleotide sequence: TGTGCCAGCAGTTACGGGGGAACAGGGCAACTCTCCTACAATGAGCAGTTCTTC. Protein product: CASSYGGTGQLSYNEQFF.

This clone was seen at least ten times. In DNA form, the CDR3 reads TGTGCCAGCAGCGTAGGAGGGGACTATGGCTACACCTTC. Residues: CASSVGGDYGYTF. V usage is TRBV9 and J usage is TRBJ1-2; a possible D gene is TRBD1 (5 bases). The CDR3 has 13 amino acids. V lost 0 bases and J 3 bases, leaving 6 bases between the germline ends. Germline V CDR1 and CDR2: SGDLS, YYNGEE.

The CDR3 loop is CASSAQTGGSSTYEQYF. CDR3 coding DNA: TGTGCCAGCAGCGCTCAGACAGGGGGCTCGTCTACCTACGAGCAGTACTTC. This sequence joins TRBV16 and TRBJ2-7; TRBD1 aligns across 10 bases. Losses at the gene ends were 5 bases for V and 2 bases for J; bases not matched to a gene: 12. Germline values: CDR1 KGHSY, CDR2 FQNENV. The CDR3 has 17 residues.

The sample holds a few counts of this clone. This chain joins TRBV18 and TRBJ2-3; 9 bases agree with TRBD2. From germline, CDR1 is KGHSH and CDR2 LQKENI. The CDR3 totals 13 residues. Trimming took 7 bases from V and 3 from J; bases not matched to a gene: 2. The CDR3 loop is CASLTSGTDTQYF. CDR3 DNA: TGTGCCAGCTTGACTAGCGGAACAGATACGCAGTATTTT.

The rearrangement uses TRBV5-1 and TRBJ1-4; a possible D gene is TRBD1 (6 bases). V dropped 0 bases and J dropped 7 bases, with 16 bases sitting between them. The CDR3 loop spans 16 amino acids. In germline, CDR1 is SGHRS, CDR2 YFSETQ. The CDR3 region has the DNA TGCGCCAGCAGCTTGGCCCCGGGGGGCGCGGGTGAAAAACTGTTTTTT. Translated, it gives CASSLAPGGAGEKLFF.

This clone appeared many times. The CDR3 spells CASSPGQGVTNEQFF. DNA for the CDR3: TGTGCCAGCAGCCCCGGACAGGGGGTGACAAATGAGCAGTTCTTC. The J gene is TRBJ2-1, the V gene TRBV11-3; 10 bases fit TRBD1. The trim removed 5 bases at V and 7 bases at J, leaving 8 bases unmatched. CDR1 is SGHNT and CDR2 is YENEEA in the germline V gene. This CDR3 comprises 15 residues.

This rearrangement joins TRBV18 to TRBJ1-1; possibly TRBD1 for D (5 bases). V lost 2 bases to trimming and J lost 5 bases, with 15 bases between them. Per the germline V gene, CDR1 is KGHSH and CDR2 is LQKENI. The CDR3 runs 15 residues. This CDR3 reads CASSPYPRGSTEAFF. Written as DNA, the CDR3 is TGTGCCAGCTCACCATACCCCCGGGGGAGTACTGAAGCTTTCTTT.

This clone was detected a few times. The V gene is TRBV6-8, the J gene TRBJ2-7; D is tentatively TRBD1 or TRBD2 (5 bases each). With 6 bases removed from V and 7 bases from J, the gap between germline ends came to 28 bases. This CDR3 contains 17 residues. The V gene's germline CDR1 is MNHGY and CDR2 SAAAGT. The CDR3 bases are TGTGCCAGCAGCTCTCCGGGGACCTTTTTAAGGGGTCGAGAGCAGTACTTC. The encoded protein is CASSSPGTFLRGREQYF.

The chain employs TRBV11-3 and TRBJ2-1; 15 bases fit TRBD2. CDR1 SGHNT and CDR2 YENEEA come from the germline V gene. The CDR3 is 16 residues long. V was clipped by 5 bases and J by 6 bases; unmatched bases: 5. The CDR3 protein is CASSPGTSGGFNEQFF. CDR3 coding DNA: TGTGCCAGCAGCCCAGGGACTAGCGGGGGGTTCAATGAGCAGTTCTTC.

This clone has only a few counts. The chain is built from TRBV18 and TRBJ1-2; 7 bases fit TRBD1. Germline V lookup: CDR1 KGHSH, CDR2 LQKENI. Losses at the gene ends were 5 bases for V and 6 bases for J; bases not matched to a gene: 15. The CDR3 covers 16 residues. The CDR3 region has the DNA TGTGCCAGCTCAGAACCGGGACAGACACTCATGGATGGCTACACCTTC. Translated: CASSEPGQTLMDGYTF.

This rearrangement joins TRBV5-1 to TRBJ1-4, with D perhaps TRBD1 (5 bases). CDR3 length: 17 residues. Trimming removed 3 bases from V and 3 bases from J, with 18 bases in between. Germline V gene lookup returns CDR1 SGHRS and CDR2 YFSETQ. This chain's CDR3 is CASSSLLGVGSNEKLFF. In DNA form, the CDR3 reads TGCGCCAGCAGCTCCTTACTAGGGGTGGGATCTAATGAAAAACTGTTTTTT.

The genes are TRBV19 and TRBJ2-3; D might be TRBD2 (5 bases). V was trimmed by 5 bases and J by 0 bases, leaving 18 bases between them. Germline V gene lookup returns CDR1 LNHDA and CDR2 SQIVND (reference sequence). This CDR3 comprises 17 residues. The CDR3 nucleotides are TGTGCCAGTAGTCTATCTTTCTTGGGGAGAAGCACAGATACGCAGTATTTT. Translated: CASSLSFLGRSTDTQYF.

This clone was picked up a small number of times. V gene TRBV6-8 combines with J gene TRBJ1-1; D might be TRBD1 (5 bases). CDR3 length equals 14 residues. The V gene lost 4 bases and the J gene lost 2 bases, with 11 bases spanning the gap. Germline lookup yields CDR1 MNHGY and CDR2 SAAAGT. The DNA for the CDR3 is TGTGCCAGCAGTTCTAGGACACACAACACTGAAGCTTTCTTT. Its protein is CASSSRTHNTEAFF.

In this sample, this clone turned up a few times. This sequence joins TRBV7-6 and TRBJ2-1; 9 bases match TRBD2. V lost 5 bases, J lost 2 bases, and 4 bases stayed unmatched. The germline V gene has CDR1 SGHVS and CDR2 FNYEAQ. The CDR3 has 15 amino acids. Written as DNA, the CDR3 is TGTGCCAGCAGCGAGGGCGGGGGGGCCTACAATGAGCAGTTCTTC. Amino acid sequence: CASSEGGGAYNEQFF.

The V gene is TRBV19, the J gene TRBJ2-1; D not resolved. With 3 bases removed from V and 4 bases from J, the gap between germline ends came to 7 bases. This CDR3 is 13 amino acids long. Germline lookup yields CDR1 LNHDA and CDR2 SQIVND (reference sequence). The DNA of the CDR3 is TGTGCCAGTAGTATTACCAGGTACAATGAGCAGTTCTTC. It translates to CASSITRYNEQFF.